A single sample is the source of the 23 T cell receptor beta chains below, sequenced in a study of cytomegalovirus exposure and HLA in healthy donors. The study ran its PCR with 60 Vbeta and 13 Jbeta primers. Sequencing was performed with immunoSEQ multiplex PCR; in TCRdb, only in-frame clones are kept and a portion is missing. The sample has 160,000 or so clones; over 80% are singletons. The sequencing sample was made of PBMCs. All receptors come from a woman aged 18-35 years in good health and CMV-seronegative.

This rearrangement joins TRBV19 to TRBJ2-2, with D perhaps matching TRBD2 (6 bases). The CDR3 is made up of 13 amino acids. CDR1 is LNHDA, CDR2 SQIVND, per germline (reference sequence). The germline V and J ends were trimmed by 5 bases and 6 bases, with 10 bases remaining between them. This chain's CDR3 is CASSLGEAGELFF. CDR3 sequence (DNA): TGTGCCAGTAGTTTAGGGGAGGCCGGGGAGCTGTTTTTT.

The CDR3 nucleotides are TGTGCCAGCAGACCACAGGGGGCTGGGGAGACCCAGTACTTC. Translation gives CASRPQGAGETQYF. The V and J genes are TRBV6-1 and TRBJ2-5; 9 bases align to TRBD1. Looked up from germline, CDR1 is MNHNS and CDR2 is SASEGT. With 6 bases clipped from V and 5 bases from J, the junction kept 7 bases outside the gene matches. CDR3 length equals 14 residues.

The CDR3 DNA is TGTGCCAGCAGCTTAGTAGGCAGGCTATACTATGGCTACACCTTC. Its protein is CASSLVGRLYYGYTF. The rearrangement joins TRBV7-9 to TRBJ1-2; D not resolved. The CDR3 consists of 15 residues. The germline CDR1 and CDR2 sequences are SEHNR and FQNEAQ (reference sequence). V was trimmed by 1 base and J by 3 bases, leaving 12 bases between them. The whole variable domain, remainder taken from reference TRBV7-9 and TRBJ1-2, is DTGVSQNPRHKITKRGQNVTFRCDPISEHNRLYWYRQTLGQGPEFLTYFQNEAQLEKSRLLSDRFSAERPKGSFSTLEIQRTEQGDSAMYLCASSLVGRLYYGYTFGSGTRLTVV.

The CDR3 spells CATRGQGYYEQYF. The CDR3 nucleotides are TGTGCCACCCGGGGACAGGGTTACTACGAGCAGTACTTC. V usage is TRBV18 and J usage is TRBJ2-7, with 9 bases identical to TRBD1. The CDR3 has 13 residues. Germline CDR1 is KGHSH and CDR2 is LQKENI. Trimming cost V 10 bases and J 3 bases; bases outside gene matches: 7.

The chain carries TRBV19 and TRBJ1-1, with 8 nucleotides matching TRBD1. Germline-derived CDR1 and CDR2 are LNHDA and SQIVND (reference sequence). This CDR3 contains 16 residues. J was trimmed by 5 bases and V by 1 base; bases with no gene match: 9. CDR3: CASSIGQGRTTTEAFF. The CDR3 nucleotides are TGTGCCAGTAGTATAGGACAGGGGCGTACTACAACTGAAGCTTTCTTT.

The rearrangement uses TRBV2 and TRBJ2-5; weak D call: TRBD2 (6 bases). The end of the DNA aligns better with TRBJ2-7, so the J call may be wrong. Germline V lookup: CDR1 SNHLY, CDR2 FYNNEI. The CDR3 extends over 15 amino acids. The CDR3 coding sequence is TGTGCCAGCGTAGGGAACCGCGGGGCCGCCTACGAGCAGTACTTC. It is translated as CASVGNRGAAYEQYF.

Turning to this clone: This sample includes further DNA sequences coding for the same CDR3. V is TRBV5-1 and J is TRBJ2-2; no clear D gene. Trimming stripped 3 bases from V and 0 bases from J, with 3 bases between. CDR1 and CDR2 (germline): SGHRS, YFSETQ. CDR3 length equals 13 residues. CDR3 protein: CASSYTNTGELFF. CDR3 nucleotide sequence: TGCGCCAGCAGCTACACGAACACCGGGGAGCTGTTTTTT.

The chain recombines TRBV2 with TRBJ1-2; 7 bases align to TRBD1. The V gene end was trimmed by 5 bases and the J gene end by 4 bases; junction bases not matched to a gene: 10. The CDR3 has 15 amino acids. Germline CDR1 is SNHLY and CDR2 is FYNNEI. The CDR3 coding sequence is TGTGCCAGCAGTCTCCAGGGACAGCTATCCTATGGCTACACCTTC. It specifies CASSLQGQLSYGYTF.

V is TRBV5-4 and J is TRBJ2-3; 9 positions match TRBD2. This CDR3 is 16 amino acids long. Trimming at V came to 4 bases and at J to 5 bases, leaving 11 bases not matched to a gene. Germline V lookup: CDR1 SGHNT, CDR2 YYREEE (reference sequence). The CDR3 here is CASSHGSGGQGDTQYF. The CDR3 DNA reads TGTGCCAGCAGCCATGGGAGCGGGGGGCAGGGAGATACGCAGTATTTT.

V gene TRBV6-1 combines with J gene TRBJ2-7, with D possibly matching TRBD2 (5 bases). Deletions cut 6 bases from V and 2 bases from J, with 8 bases between. The CDR3 contains 12 residues. The germline gives CDR1 MNHNS, CDR2 SASEGT. The CDR3 DNA reads TGTGCCAGCAGCGCCGGGGCCTACGAGCAGTACTTC. This translates into CASSAGAYEQYF.

Turning to this clone: Other DNA variants within this sample encode the same CDR3. The chain has TRBV28 and TRBJ2-5; TRBD2 matches at 13 bases. V shed 3 bases, J shed 2 bases, and the junction held 0 bases outside the gene matches. The CDR3 is 15 amino acids. Germline values: CDR1 MDHEN, CDR2 SYDVKM. CDR3 coding DNA: TGTGCCAGCAGTTTGACTAGCGGGGGGCAAGAGACCCAGTACTTC. It codes for CASSLTSGGQETQYF.

The chain employs TRBV15 and TRBJ1-6, with TRBD1 identical over 7 bases. V was clipped by 3 bases and J by 5 bases; unmatched bases: 7. Germline V lookup: CDR1 LNHNV, CDR2 YYDKDF (reference sequence). CDR3 length: 16 amino acids. CDR3 coding DNA: TGTGCCACCAGCAGGTCCGGGACAGCCAATAATTCACCCCTCCACTTT. Translating gives CATSRSGTANNSPLHF. Full variable domain (outside the CDR3, taken from reference TRBV15 and TRBJ1-6): DAMVIQNPRYQVTQFGKPVTLSCSQTLNHNVMYWYQQKSSQAPKLLFHYYDKDFNNEADTPDNFQSRRPNTSFCFLDIRSPGLGDTAMYLCATSRSGTANNSPLHFGNGTRLTVT.

The V and J genes are TRBV19 and TRBJ1-1, with a possible D match to TRBD1 (6 bases). The germline V gene encodes CDR1 LNHDA and CDR2 SQIVND (reference sequence). With 9 bases removed from V and 2 bases from J, the gap between germline ends came to 16 bases. The CDR3 is 14 residues long. The DNA of the CDR3 is TGTGCCAGCGCCAAGCAGGACAGAAACACTGAAGCTTTCTTT. Its translation is CASAKQDRNTEAFF.

A remark on this clone: An end of the junction does not agree with germline; a read error may underlie this. The chain is built from TRBV29-1 and TRBJ2-1; 8 nucleotides align to TRBD1. Germline V gene sequence: CDR1 SQVTM, CDR2 ANQGSEA. CDR3 size: 15 residues. In nucleotides, the CDR3 is TGCAGCGTCGACGGACAGGGAGATTCCTACAATGGGCAGTTCTTC. Its translation: CSVDGQGDSYNGQFF.

The chain has TRBV5-4 and TRBJ2-7, with 8 positions matching TRBD2. J was trimmed by 0 bases and V by 4 bases; bases with no gene match: 3. The germline CDR1 and CDR2 sequences are SGHNT and YYREEE (reference sequence). CDR3 length equals 14 residues. The CDR3, as DNA: TGTGCCAGCAGCCCGGGGGGGACCTCCTACGAGCAGTACTTC. Translating it yields CASSPGGTSYEQYF.

The V gene is TRBV5-4, the J gene TRBJ1-2, with 7 positions matching TRBD1. Germline assignment: CDR1 SGHNT and CDR2 YYREEE (reference sequence). Losses at the gene ends were 4 bases for V and 4 bases for J; bases not matched to a gene: 7. This CDR3 spans 14 amino acids. CDR3: CASSGTAISYGYTF. The CDR3 bases are TGTGCCAGCAGCGGGACAGCGATAAGCTATGGCTACACCTTC.

The V and J genes are TRBV27 and TRBJ2-2; D not certain. Trimming removed 5 bases from V and 8 bases from J, with 12 bases in between. This CDR3 spans 13 amino acids. Germline CDR1 and CDR2: MNHEY and SMNVEV (reference sequence). Here the CDR3 reads CASSTPGTGELFF. CDR3 DNA sequence: TGTGCCAGCAGTACGCCCGGTACTGGGGAGCTGTTTTTT.

This chain uses TRBV18 with TRBJ1-3; 10 nucleotides agree with TRBD1. V trimming: 6 bases; J trimming: 4 bases; junction bases outside the gene matches: 6. The CDR3 contains 15 residues. Germline assignment: CDR1 KGHSH and CDR2 LQKENI. The CDR3 nucleotides read TGTGCCAGCTCCCCCGGGACAGGGGTCGGAAACACCATATATTTT. Protein: CASSPGTGVGNTIYF.

This chain connects TRBV15 to TRBJ2-1; 9 bases map to TRBD1. This CDR3 contains 18 residues. Germline V gives CDR1 LNHNV, CDR2 YYDKDF (reference sequence). The trim removed 0 bases at V and 2 bases at J, leaving 8 bases unmatched. CDR3 nucleotide sequence: TGTGCCACCAGCAGAGAACAGACAGGGGGTTTCCCCTACAATGAGCAGTTCTTC. Its protein is CATSREQTGGFPYNEQFF.

The CDR3 sequence: CATTEQINQPQHF. DNA for the CDR3: TGTGCCACAACGGAACAGATCAATCAGCCCCAGCATTTT. The chain links TRBV6-6 to TRBJ1-5; D is unresolved. CDR3 length: 13 residues. Germline V gene sequence: CDR1 MNHNY, CDR2 SVGAGI (reference sequence). V lost 10 bases and J lost 3, with 13 bases in between.

V usage is TRBV21-1 and J usage is TRBJ1-5; the table gives TRBD1 as D, unverified against the DNA. TRBV21-1 is classified as a pseudogene. This CDR3 is built from 15 residues. CDR3 in amino acids: CASSKTGTDNQPQHF. The CDR3, as DNA: TGTGCCAGCAGCAAGACCGGGACAGACAATCAGCCCCAGCATTTT.

The V and J genes are TRBV7-2 and TRBJ1-5; D is undetermined. V lost 3 bases, J lost 0 bases, and 6 bases lay in between. This CDR3 comprises 14 residues. CDR1 is SGHTA and CDR2 is FQGNSA in the germline V gene. CDR3 sequence: CASSFTNSNQPQHF. The CDR3 nucleotides are TGTGCCAGCAGCTTTACAAATAGCAATCAGCCCCAGCATTTT.

Turning to this clone: At one end, the junction sequence differs from germline, possibly due to a read error. This chain links TRBV7-9 with TRBJ2-3; 13 bases map to TRBD2. The CDR3 has 17 amino acids. CDR1 is SEHNR and CDR2 is FQNEAQ in the germline V gene (reference sequence). The CDR3 nucleotides read TGTTCCAGCAGCTCAACCACTAGCGGGGGGGCCGGAGATACGCAGTATTTT. This codes for CSSSSTTSGGAGDTQYF.